The 21 T cell receptor beta chains given below trace back to one sample, sequenced in a study of tumor-infiltrating lymphocytes in primary liver carcinoma. The study extracted blood RNA from unsorted whole blood and also extracted germline DNA. Reverse transcription of roughly 480 ng total RNA with a constant-region primer produced TCR beta cDNA. TCR beta libraries came from three nested multiplex PCR rounds using slightly modified ARM-PCR. In the first two PCR rounds, TRBV1-TRBV30 forward primers were paired with a C-beta reverse primer, and each round lasted roughly 10 cycles. Each CDR3 protein is one row after TCRdb ran MiXCR on the multiplex PCR reads. Of 180,000 or so distinct CDR3 sequences in the sample, 60% were seen once. The sample taken for sequencing was peripheral blood. These TCRs come from a man aged 40-49 years with primary liver carcinoma and hepatitis B virus infection.

This clonotype turned up a few times. The chain joins TRBV6-5 to TRBJ1-2, with unresolved D. CDR1 MNHEY and CDR2 SVGAGI come from the germline V gene. The ends were cut back, 2 bases at V and 0 bases at J, with 16 bases in the middle. This CDR3 contains 17 residues. The CDR3 spells CASSYRYQITANYGYTF. DNA of the CDR3: TGTGCCAGCAGTTACCGCTACCAAATAACAGCTAACTATGGCTACACCTTC.

As concerns this clonotype: Being one base from a much bigger clone, this may be a read error. The rearrangement joins TRBV4-2 to TRBJ2-7, with D perhaps matching TRBD1 (6 bases). Trimming left V 1 base short and J 2 bases short, with 15 bases between. The CDR3 consists of 16 residues. Per germline, CDR1 LGHNA and CDR2 YNFKEQ. CDR3 residues: CASSQVVKDSAYEQYF. The CDR3 nucleotides read TGTGCCAGCAGCCAAGTTGTGAAGGACAGCGCCTACGAGCAGTACTTC.

The V gene is TRBV14, the J gene TRBJ2-6, with TRBD2 as a possible D gene (6 bases). The CDR3 has 18 residues. Trimming left V 3 bases short and J 0 bases short, with 15 bases between. Germline CDR1 SGHDN, CDR2 FVKESK. The CDR3 protein is CASSQDWDGSSGANVLTF. For the CDR3, the DNA is TGTGCCAGCAGCCAGGATTGGGACGGGAGCTCTGGGGCCAACGTCCTGACTTTC.

V is TRBV2 and J is TRBJ1-5, with a weak D call TRBD1 (5 bases). Between the trimmed V and J ends, which lost 6 bases and 4 bases, there was a span of 19 bases. The CDR3 is 16 amino acids. Germline CDR1 is SNHLY and CDR2 is FYNNEI. Written as DNA, the CDR3 is TGTGCCAGCAGCGAACAAGTGGGGCTGGGAAATCAGCCCCAGCATTTT. It yields the protein CASSEQVGLGNQPQHF.

V and J are TRBV4-1 and TRBJ1-1; a possible D gene is TRBD1 (6 bases). Germline loops: CDR1 MGHRA, CDR2 YSYEKL. V was pared by 5 bases and J by 4 bases, with 17 bases between. CDR3 length: 15 residues. The CDR3 loop reads CASSFSSQGFTEAFF. The CDR3, as DNA: TGCGCCAGCAGCTTTTCCTCACAGGGATTCACTGAAGCTTTCTTT.

The chain carries TRBV5-4 and TRBJ2-5; D gene uncertain. The CDR3 contains 13 residues. The V end was cut by 7 bases, the J end by 3 bases, with 13 bases between. Germline loops: CDR1 SGHNT, CDR2 YYREEE (reference sequence). This CDR3 is CASSQGLEETQYF. The CDR3 DNA reads as TGTGCCAGCTCCCAAGGTTTAGAAGAGACCCAGTACTTC.

The chain employs TRBV6-5 and TRBJ1-1; TRBD1 matches at 8 bases. Unmatched junction bases numbered 11, after V lost 2 bases and J lost 9 bases. CDR3 length equals 15 residues. Per the germline V gene, CDR1 is MNHEY and CDR2 is SVGAGI. CDR3 in amino acids: CASSYAQDRAPKAFF. CDR3 nucleotides: TGTGCCAGCAGTTACGCCCAGGACAGGGCCCCGAAAGCTTTCTTT.

The count of this clonotype is one. This may come from a read error, since a much larger clone is one base off. The chain is built from TRBV4-1 and TRBJ1-2; 7 positions match TRBD1. V gave up 5 bases and J gave up 8 bases; unmatched junction bases: 11. Germline lookup yields CDR1 MGHRA and CDR2 YSYEKL. This CDR3 contains 14 residues. The CDR3 region is CASSLPGQLRGYTF. Written as DNA, the CDR3 is TGCGCCAGCAGCTTGCCGGGACAGCTGAGGGGCTACACCTTC.

The table lists this clonotype with a few counts. This chain links TRBV6-6 with TRBJ2-7; D might be TRBD1 (6 bases). V gave up 5 bases and J gave up 3 bases, with 17 bases separating them. The CDR3 loop spans 15 amino acids. Germline CDR1 reads MNHNY; CDR2 reads SVGAGI (reference sequence). CDR3 residues: CASSQPGHSIYEQYF. As DNA, the CDR3 is TGTGCCAGCAGTCAACCGGGACACTCGATCTACGAGCAGTACTTC.

This chain uses TRBV5-1 with TRBJ2-1; no clear D gene. Germline V gives CDR1 SGHRS, CDR2 YFSETQ. The CDR3 totals 13 residues. V was cut by 1 base and J by 8 bases, with 10 bases left in between. CDR3: CASSLSLHDEQFF. In nucleotides, the CDR3 is TGCGCCAGCAGCTTGAGCCTGCATGATGAGCAGTTCTTC. The full variable domain, with the rest looked up from reference TRBV5-1 and TRBJ2-1, is KAGVTQTPRYLIKTRGQQVTLSCSPISGHRSVSWYQQTPGQGLQFLFEYFSETQRNKGNFPGRFSGRQFSNSRSEMNVSTLELGDSALYLCASSLSLHDEQFFGPGTRLTVL.

This chain joins TRBV12-3 or TRBV12-4 and TRBJ1-3, with 8 bases identical to TRBD1. Trimming at V came to 6 bases and at J to 4 bases, leaving 2 bases not matched to a gene. The length of the CDR3 is 13 residues. The DNA for the CDR3 is TGTGCCAGCAGGGACAGGGCCGGAAACACCATATATTTT. It yields the protein CASRDRAGNTIYF.

This clonotype was observed a few times. The chain couples TRBV5-4 to TRBJ2-2; D remains ambiguous. CDR1 SGHNT and CDR2 YYREEE come from the germline V gene (reference sequence). V was cut by 3 bases and J by 6 bases, with 12 bases left in between. This CDR3 contains 14 residues. CDR3 protein: CASSSSSRAGELFF. DNA of the CDR3: TGTGCCAGCAGCTCTTCCTCCCGGGCCGGGGAGCTGTTTTTT.

As regards this clonotype: A clone one base away is much larger, so this may be a read error. The chain employs TRBV11-2 and TRBJ2-1; D gene uncertain. The CDR3 has 11 amino acids. The V gene's germline CDR1 is SGHAT and CDR2 FQNNGV. The CDR3: CASSSYNEQLF. The CDR3 nucleotides are TGTGCCAGCAGCTCCTACAATGAGCAGCTCTTC.

This clonotype was detected a few times. V is TRBV13 and J is TRBJ2-1; TRBD2 is a possible D gene (5 bases). Germline-derived CDR1 and CDR2 are PRHDT and FYEKMQ (reference sequence). The CDR3 is 14 residues long. V lost 2 bases, J lost 13 bases, and 18 bases lay in between. In DNA, the CDR3 is TGTGCCAGCAGCTTAATGGCACGGGAAGGCCAACAGTTCTTC. Its protein is CASSLMAREGQQFF.

With regard to this clonotype: Lacking the conserved final phenylalanine or tryptophan, this CDR3 likely reflects a read error. The chain couples TRBV11-2 to TRBJ2-5; possibly TRBD1 for D (6 bases). The V gene's germline CDR1 is SGHAT and CDR2 FQNNGV. The CDR3 is 12 amino acids. The CDR3 coding sequence is TGTGCCGGCAGCCAGGACAGAGAGACCCAGTACCTC. Its translation: CAGSQDRETQYL.

This chain uses TRBV7-9 with TRBJ2-7; 9 bases map to TRBD2. Germline assignment: CDR1 SEHNR and CDR2 FQNEAQ (reference sequence). The CDR3 runs to 13 residues. V was pared by 7 bases and J by 10 bases, with 11 bases of the junction left unmatched. This chain's CDR3 is CASIMGTSSGQYF. In nucleotides, the CDR3 is TGTGCCAGCATCATGGGGACTAGCTCAGGACAGTACTTC.

The chain couples TRBV5-1 to TRBJ2-7; TRBD2 matches 8 bases. V shed 0 bases, J shed 0 bases, and the junction held 14 bases outside the gene matches. Germline V gene sequence: CDR1 SGHRS, CDR2 YFSETQ. This CDR3 is 19 amino acids long. The CDR3 bases are TGCGCCAGCAGCTTGGCGGAAGGGGGAATAGCGGGGTCCTCCTACGAGCAGTACTTC. Amino acids: CASSLAEGGIAGSSYEQYF.

V and J are TRBV6-5 and TRBJ2-7; tentative D call: TRBD1 (6 bases). Trimming removed 10 bases from V and 1 base from J, with 20 bases in between. The CDR3 consists of 15 residues. The germline CDR1 and CDR2 sequences are MNHEY and SVGAGI. This CDR3 reads CANRTGTSNSYEQYF. Here the CDR3 DNA reads TGTGCCAACCGGACCGGGACATCAAATTCCTACGAGCAGTACTTC.

Concerning this clonotype itself: This CDR3 is missing its conserved last phenylalanine or tryptophan, likely due to a read error. V gene TRBV2 combines with J gene TRBJ2-3, with 8 bases fitting TRBD2. The CDR3 sequence is 13 residues long. V was pared by 11 bases and J by 0 bases, with 4 bases of the junction left unmatched. The germline CDR1 and CDR2 sequences are SNHLY and FYNNEI. The CDR3 region is CALSGTSTDTQYL. CDR3 DNA sequence: TGTGCCCTTAGCGGGACGAGCACAGATACGCAGTATTTG.

Details on this clonotype: A much larger clone is a single base away; this may be a read error. The chain combines TRBV29-1 with TRBJ2-1; 8 bases line up with TRBD2. Germline assignment: CDR1 SQVTM and CDR2 ANQGSEA. The CDR3 sequence is 13 residues long. The CDR3 is CTMAGGSYNELFF. Written as DNA, the CDR3 is TGCACAATGGCGGGAGGATCCTACAATGAGCTGTTCTTC.

A word on this clonotype: Sequence at one end of the junction differs from germline and may be a read error. The chain employs TRBV11-2 and TRBJ2-1; D possibly matches TRBD1 or TRBD2 (5 bases each). The germline CDR1 and CDR2 sequences are SGHAT and FQNNGV. The CDR3 loop spans 16 amino acids. CDR3 sequence: CASSQFQGPTYNEQFF. The CDR3 region has the DNA TGTGCCAGCAGTCAGTTCCAGGGACCTACCTACAATGAACAGTTCTTC.